The rows below give T cell receptor beta chains drawn from one sample of a study of T cell responses to AZD1222 COVID-19 vaccine. Method: immunoSEQ multiplex PCR; TCRdb's copy keeps in-frame clones and lacks some. Of about 180,000 clones listed, around nine tenths were seen once; the top ten hold approximately 1.6%. The sequencing used peripheral blood, collected on day 0 of AZD1222 vaccination. Receptors were obtained from an adult in good health. CDR3s include the opening cysteine and the closing phenylalanine or tryptophan. The D gene is left open where the match is weak. Part of the rows lack a size; the others show once, few, many or a class for expanded clones.

d_call: .
j_call: TRBJ1-2
clone_size: .
v_call: TRBV2
cdr3_nt: TGTGCCAGCAGGGCAACATCGTATGGCTACACCTTC
cdr3_aa: CASRATSYGYTF

d_call: .
j_call: TRBJ2-1
clone_size: .
v_call: TRBV7-9
cdr3_nt: TGTGCCAGCAGCTTCTTAGGGAATGAGCAGTTCTTC
cdr3_aa: CASSFLGNEQFF

d_call: TRBD1
j_call: TRBJ2-1
clone_size: .
v_call: TRBV5-1
cdr3_nt: TGCGCCAGCAGCACCCTGCCTGGACAGGGAAATGAGCAGTTCTTC
cdr3_aa: CASSTLPGQGNEQFF

d_call: TRBD2
j_call: TRBJ2-1
clone_size: .
v_call: TRBV11-3
cdr3_nt: TGTGCCAGCAGCAACACCGGGACTAGCGGGTTTACTGAGCAGTTCTTC
cdr3_aa: CASSNTGTSGFTEQFF

d_call: .
j_call: TRBJ2-1
clone_size: .
v_call: TRBV12-5
cdr3_nt: TGTGCTAGTGGGCTTGGGGGCGATGAGCAGTTCTTC
cdr3_aa: CASGLGGDEQFF

d_call: .
j_call: TRBJ2-2
clone_size: .
v_call: TRBV5-1
cdr3_nt: TGCGCCAGCAGCTTGCCGGGGGAACCGAACACCGGGGAGCTGTTTTTT
cdr3_aa: CASSLPGEPNTGELFF

d_call: .
j_call: TRBJ2-1
clone_size: .
v_call: TRBV19
cdr3_nt: TGTGCCTCGTCAGGCCTGAAGGCTACGCGCAATGAGCAGTTCTTC
cdr3_aa: CASSGLKATRNEQFF

d_call: TRBD2
j_call: TRBJ2-1
clone_size: .
v_call: TRBV28
cdr3_nt: TGTGCCAGCAGTTTGCTAGCGGGAGGGCAAAATGAGCAGTTCTTC
cdr3_aa: CASSLLAGGQNEQFF

d_call: .
j_call: TRBJ1-3
clone_size: .
v_call: TRBV6-6
cdr3_nt: TGTGCCAGCAGTTATAAAACTGGAAACACCATATATTTT
cdr3_aa: CASSYKTGNTIYF

d_call: .
j_call: TRBJ1-4
clone_size: .
v_call: TRBV6-5
cdr3_nt: TGTGCCAGCAGTTACTTACCGGGACGGTCTAATGAAAAACTGTTTTTT
cdr3_aa: CASSYLPGRSNEKLFF

d_call: .
j_call: TRBJ2-3
clone_size: few
v_call: TRBV3-1/TRBV3-2
cdr3_nt: TGTGCCAGCAGCACCATAAACACAGATACGCAGTATTTT
cdr3_aa: CASSTINTDTQYF

d_call: .
j_call: TRBJ1-3
clone_size: .
v_call: TRBV7-8
cdr3_nt: TGTGCCAGCAGCCTTAACGAGGGGACGACGGGCACCATATATTTT
cdr3_aa: CASSLNEGTTGTIYF

d_call: TRBD1
j_call: TRBJ2-1
clone_size: .
v_call: TRBV7-8
cdr3_nt: TGTGCCAGCAGCCCACAGGGGGCCTCCTACAATGAGCAGTTCTTC
cdr3_aa: CASSPQGASYNEQFF

d_call: TRBD2
j_call: TRBJ2-3
clone_size: .
v_call: TRBV7-6
cdr3_nt: TGTGCCAGCAGCTTAAGCGGCGGGGGTGGTGATACGCAGTATTTT
cdr3_aa: CASSLSGGGGDTQYF

d_call: TRBD1
j_call: TRBJ1-1
clone_size: .
v_call: TRBV5-1
cdr3_nt: TGCGCCAGCAGTTCCGGGACAGGGGTCTTTGAAGCTTTCTTT
cdr3_aa: CASSSGTGVFEAFF

d_call: .
j_call: TRBJ2-1
clone_size: .
v_call: TRBV21-1
cdr3_nt: TGTGCCAGCAGCCTTCGAGCGGGGATCTACAATGAGCAGTTCTTC
cdr3_aa: CASSLRAGIYNEQFF

d_call: TRBD2
j_call: TRBJ2-1
clone_size: .
v_call: TRBV12-5
cdr3_nt: TGTGCTAGTGGTTTGGTAGTAGCGGGAGACCTCCTGTACAATGAGCAGTTCTTC
cdr3_aa: CASGLVVAGDLLYNEQFF

d_call: TRBD2
j_call: TRBJ2-1
clone_size: .
v_call: TRBV10-1
cdr3_nt: TGCGCCAGCAGTGGTAGCGGGGGTAATGAGCAGTTCTTC
cdr3_aa: CASSGSGGNEQFF

d_call: .
j_call: TRBJ1-5
clone_size: .
v_call: TRBV7-2
cdr3_nt: TGTGCCAGCAGAAACGGGGTGAATCAGCCCCAGCATTTT
cdr3_aa: CASRNGVNQPQHF

d_call: .
j_call: TRBJ1-6
clone_size: few
v_call: TRBV7-8
cdr3_nt: TGTGCCAGCAGCAAAGGAAGGGACCCAAGGAATTCACCCCTCCACTTT
cdr3_aa: CASSKGRDPRNSPLHF

d_call: .
j_call: TRBJ2-1
clone_size: .
v_call: TRBV24-1
cdr3_nt: TGTGCCACCAGTGATCCTACTTACAATGAGCAGTTCTTC
cdr3_aa: CATSDPTYNEQFF

d_call: .
j_call: TRBJ1-2
clone_size: .
v_call: TRBV28
cdr3_nt: TGTGCCAGCAGTCCCGGACGACTCTCTGGCTACACCTTC
cdr3_aa: CASSPGRLSGYTF

d_call: .
j_call: TRBJ1-2
clone_size: .
v_call: TRBV3-1/TRBV3-2
cdr3_nt: TGTGCCAGCAGCCAAGGGACAGATGCCTATGGCTACACCTTC
cdr3_aa: CASSQGTDAYGYTF

d_call: TRBD1
j_call: TRBJ2-3
clone_size: .
v_call: TRBV7-3
cdr3_nt: TGTGCCAGCAGCGACAGGGCAGATACGCAGTATTTT
cdr3_aa: CASSDRADTQYF

d_call: .
j_call: TRBJ1-6
clone_size: once
v_call: TRBV9
cdr3_nt: TGTGCCAGCAGCGGGGCCGGGACACAGGGAGCACCCCTCCACTTT
cdr3_aa: CASSGAGTQGAPLHF

d_call: TRBD1
j_call: TRBJ1-5
clone_size: .
v_call: TRBV18
cdr3_nt: TGTGCCAGCTCACCAGGGACAGGGGGAGGTCAGCCCCAGCATTTT
cdr3_aa: CASSPGTGGGQPQHF

d_call: TRBD1
j_call: TRBJ1-1
clone_size: .
v_call: TRBV15
cdr3_nt: TGTGCCACCAGCAGAGGAGGGACAGGGAGGGGGACTGAAGCTTTCTTT
cdr3_aa: CATSRGGTGRGTEAFF

d_call: .
j_call: TRBJ1-6
clone_size: .
v_call: TRBV2
cdr3_nt: TGTGCCAGCAGTGGGGGCGGCAACTCCTATAATTCACCCCTCCACTTT
cdr3_aa: CASSGGGNSYNSPLHF

d_call: .
j_call: TRBJ2-5
clone_size: .
v_call: TRBV9
cdr3_nt: TGTGCCAGCAGCGTAGATCCTAGCCCGTCCGAAAGAAGAGACTTC
cdr3_aa: CASSVDPSPSERRDF

d_call: .
j_call: TRBJ1-2
clone_size: .
v_call: TRBV7-6
cdr3_nt: TGTGCCAGCAGCTTAGGTATGGCAGGGCGGTCCTATGGCTACACCTTC
cdr3_aa: CASSLGMAGRSYGYTF

d_call: .
j_call: TRBJ2-7
clone_size: .
v_call: TRBV28
cdr3_nt: TGTGCCAGCAGTTCTGGGGGGTCCTACGAGCAGTACTTC
cdr3_aa: CASSSGGSYEQYF

d_call: .
j_call: TRBJ2-3
clone_size: .
v_call: TRBV7-2
cdr3_nt: TGTGCCACCGGAGGGGGGGTACGGTGGTCAGATACGCAGTATTTT
cdr3_aa: CATGGGVRWSDTQYF

d_call: .
j_call: TRBJ2-5
clone_size: once
v_call: TRBV12-3/TRBV12-4
cdr3_nt: TGTGCCAGCAGCCTGACTTTTCGGGAGACCCAGTACTTC
cdr3_aa: CASSLTFRETQYF

d_call: .
j_call: TRBJ1-2
clone_size: .
v_call: TRBV5-1
cdr3_nt: TGCGCCAGCAGCTTGGACGGGGGAGGTGGCTACACCTTC
cdr3_aa: CASSLDGGGGYTF

d_call: .
j_call: TRBJ2-5
clone_size: .
v_call: TRBV7-3
cdr3_nt: TGTGCCAGCAGCTTTGGGGGCGCAGAGACCCAGTACTTC
cdr3_aa: CASSFGGAETQYF

d_call: .
j_call: TRBJ1-1
clone_size: .
v_call: TRBV27
cdr3_nt: TGTGCCAGCAGTTTAGGGGGTGAAGGTGAAGCTTTCTTT
cdr3_aa: CASSLGGEGEAFF

d_call: .
j_call: TRBJ2-2
clone_size: .
v_call: TRBV7-8
cdr3_nt: TGTGCCAGCAGCCTAGACGGAAGTCCCACCGGGGAGCTGTTTTTT
cdr3_aa: CASSLDGSPTGELFF

d_call: .
j_call: TRBJ1-2
clone_size: few
v_call: TRBV7-9
cdr3_nt: TGTGCCAGCAGCTTCGAGCCGGGGCGGGACTATGGCTACACCTTC
cdr3_aa: CASSFEPGRDYGYTF

d_call: .
j_call: TRBJ2-3
clone_size: .
v_call: TRBV7-6
cdr3_nt: TGTGCCAGCAGCTTAAGAGCCGGTCCAGATACGCAGTATTTT
cdr3_aa: CASSLRAGPDTQYF

d_call: .
j_call: TRBJ2-7
clone_size: .
v_call: TRBV7-8
cdr3_nt: TGTGCCAGCAGCTTAGTGGGTAGGGCGGGCCCCTCCTACGAGCAGTACTTC
cdr3_aa: CASSLVGRAGPSYEQYF